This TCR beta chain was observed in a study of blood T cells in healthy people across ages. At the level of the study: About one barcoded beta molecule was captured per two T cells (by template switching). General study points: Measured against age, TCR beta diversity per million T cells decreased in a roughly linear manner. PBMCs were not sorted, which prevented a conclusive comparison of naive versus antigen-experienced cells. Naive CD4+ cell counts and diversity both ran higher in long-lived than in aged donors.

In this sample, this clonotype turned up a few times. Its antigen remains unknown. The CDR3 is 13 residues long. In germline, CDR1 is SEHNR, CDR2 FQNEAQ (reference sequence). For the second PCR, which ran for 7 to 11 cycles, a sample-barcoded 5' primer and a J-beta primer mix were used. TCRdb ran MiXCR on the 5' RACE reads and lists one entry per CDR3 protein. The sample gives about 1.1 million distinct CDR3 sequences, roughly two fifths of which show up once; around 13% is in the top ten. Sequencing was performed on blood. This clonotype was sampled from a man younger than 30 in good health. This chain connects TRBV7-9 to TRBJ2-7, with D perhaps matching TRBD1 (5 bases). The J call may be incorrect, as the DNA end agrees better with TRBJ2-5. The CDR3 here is CASSPPDSRTQYF. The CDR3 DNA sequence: TGTGCCAGCAGCCCCCCCGACAGCAGGACCCAGTACTTC.